This passage covers 13 T cell receptor beta chains from one sample sequenced in a study of blood T cell repertoires in COVID-19. Clones were read by immunoSEQ multiplex PCR, and TCRdb kept only the in-frame ones, dropping some. The table shows under 300,000 clones, with 75% to 90% occurring only once. The sample was PBMCs or T cells enriched from blood (not recorded which). These receptors were collected from a woman in her twenties or thirties with acute COVID-19.

V is TRBV7-8 and J is TRBJ2-6; 12 nucleotides line up with TRBD1. The germline V gene has CDR1 SGHVS and CDR2 FQNEAQ. V trimming: 6 bases; J trimming: 3 bases; junction bases outside the gene matches: 3. This CDR3 contains 16 residues. The CDR3 nucleotides read TGTGCCAGCAGGGGGACAGGGGGCTTTGGGGCCAACGTCCTGACTTTC. It translates to CASRGTGGFGANVLTF. The complete variable domain, with remaining parts taken from reference TRBV7-8 and TRBJ2-6, reads GAGVSQSPRYKVAKRGQDVALRCDPISGHVSLFWYQQALGQGPEFLTYFQNEAQLDKSGLPSDRFFAERPEGSVSTLKIQRTQQEDSAVYLCASRGTGGFGANVLTFGAGSRLTVL.

The chain uses TRBV7-2 and TRBJ1-6, with 9 bases lining up with TRBD1. With V trimmed by 1 base and J by 10 bases, 5 bases remained unmatched. The germline V gene has CDR1 SGHTA and CDR2 FQGNSA. The CDR3 spans 15 residues. The CDR3 region has the DNA TGTGCCAGCAGCTTAGAAGGGACAGGGTTGTCACCCCTCCACTTT. It codes for CASSLEGTGLSPLHF. Drawing the rest from reference TRBV7-2 and TRBJ1-6, the complete variable domain is GAGVSQSPSNKVTEKGKDVELRCDPISGHTALYWYRQSLGQGLEFLIYFQGNSAPDKSGLPSDRFSAERTGGSVSTLTIQRTQQEDSAVYLCASSLEGTGLSPLHFGNGTRLTVT.

In the case of this clone: Other DNA sequences in this sample translate to the same CDR3. The chain uses TRBV7-2 and TRBJ1-5; no definite D call. V dropped 1 base and J dropped 3 bases, with 4 bases sitting between them. The CDR3 totals 13 residues. CDR1 SGHTA and CDR2 FQGNSA come from the germline V gene. CDR3 protein: CASSLGVNQPQHF. CDR3 DNA: TGTGCCAGCAGCTTAGGAGTCAATCAGCCCCAGCATTTT.

This clone appeared a single time. The V gene is TRBV18, the J gene TRBJ2-1, with TRBD2 identical over 9 bases. Germline loops: CDR1 KGHSH, CDR2 LQKENI. CDR3 length equals 17 residues. Trimming took 1 base from V and 0 from J; bases not matched to a gene: 4. The CDR3 bases are TGTGCCAGCTCACCACTAGCGGGGGCCAGCTCCTACAATGAGCAGTTCTTC. Protein sequence: CASSPLAGASSYNEQFF.

The chain employs TRBV5-4 and TRBJ2-7, with 9 bases that match TRBD2. Trimming at V came to 0 bases and at J to 0 bases, leaving 4 bases not matched to a gene. The CDR3 is 16 amino acids. Germline lookup yields CDR1 SGHNT and CDR2 YYREEE (reference sequence). Here the CDR3 DNA reads TGTGCCAGCAGCTTGGAAGGCGGGAGGGTCTCCTACGAGCAGTACTTC. This gives the protein CASSLEGGRVSYEQYF.

V and J are TRBV6-1 and TRBJ1-2; D gene uncertain. Deletions cut 1 base from V and 2 bases from J, with 8 bases between. Germline CDR1 reads MNHNS; CDR2 reads SASEGT. This CDR3 is built from 14 residues. The CDR3 region is CASSEEAPNYGYTF. For the CDR3, the DNA is TGTGCCAGCAGTGAAGAAGCCCCAAACTATGGCTACACCTTC.

This chain joins TRBV10-3 and TRBJ1-1; D possibly corresponds to TRBD1 (6 bases). The germline V gene encodes CDR1 ENHRY and CDR2 SYGVKD. This CDR3 has 13 amino acids. V dropped 7 bases and J dropped 4 bases, with 13 bases sitting between them. CDR3 DNA sequence: TGTGCCATCACTCAGGGGTTTACCACTGAAGCTTTCTTT. It encodes CAITQGFTTEAFF.

The chain joins TRBV5-1 to TRBJ2-7, with TRBD1 identical over 7 bases. Germline V CDR1 and CDR2: SGHRS, YFSETQ. The CDR3 has 14 amino acids. The V segment lost 0 bases and the J segment 7 bases; nucleotides outside the gene matches: 7. The CDR3 spells CASSLGQGEREQYF. The CDR3 nucleotides are TGCGCCAGCAGCTTGGGCCAGGGGGAGAGGGAGCAGTACTTC.

The chain has TRBV10-3 and TRBJ2-7, with 10 bases that match TRBD2. The V gene end was trimmed by 4 bases and the J gene end by 7 bases; junction bases not matched to a gene: 10. Germline loops: CDR1 ENHRY, CDR2 SYGVKD. The CDR3 is 15 residues long. The CDR3 DNA sequence: TGTGCCATCAGTGCCAGCGGGAGGGGAATTACGGAGCAGTACTTC. It translates to CAISASGRGITEQYF.

The chain has TRBV24-1 and TRBJ2-7, with 9 bases matching TRBD2. V shed 6 bases and J 5 bases; nucleotides not matched to a gene: 10. The CDR3 length is 15 residues. Germline-derived CDR1 and CDR2 are KGHDR and SFDVKD. The DNA of the CDR3 is TGTGCCACCAGTCCCACCGGGACTAGCTACCACGAGCAGTACTTC. Translating it yields CATSPTGTSYHEQYF.

This chain links TRBV5-1 with TRBJ2-3; 7 nucleotides line up with TRBD2. CDR1 SGHRS and CDR2 YFSETQ come from the germline V gene. Unmatched junction bases numbered 10, after V lost 0 bases and J lost 6 bases. This CDR3 contains 16 residues. This chain's CDR3 is CASSLAVGGSWDTQYF. The CDR3 coding sequence is TGCGCCAGCAGCTTGGCGGTAGGCGGGAGCTGGGATACGCAGTATTTT.

The V and J genes are TRBV19 and TRBJ1-5, with TRBD1 as a possible D gene (5 bases). Germline V lookup: CDR1 LNHDA, CDR2 SQIVND (reference sequence). This CDR3 has 14 residues. V shed 4 bases and J shed 5 bases, with 12 bases lying between them. The CDR3: CASSRMGRYQPQHF. In DNA form, the CDR3 reads TGTGCCAGTAGTAGGATGGGGCGGTATCAGCCCCAGCATTTT.

A single count supports this clone. V gene TRBV7-9 combines with J gene TRBJ2-3; perhaps TRBD2 as D (6 bases). Per germline, CDR1 SEHNR and CDR2 FQNEAQ (reference sequence). There are 15 residues in the CDR3. V was cut by 5 bases and J by 4 bases, with 16 bases left in between. CDR3 DNA sequence: TGTGCCAGCAGCCCTCTCCCGGGGGACCCAGATACGCAGTATTTT. Protein sequence: CASSPLPGDPDTQYF.